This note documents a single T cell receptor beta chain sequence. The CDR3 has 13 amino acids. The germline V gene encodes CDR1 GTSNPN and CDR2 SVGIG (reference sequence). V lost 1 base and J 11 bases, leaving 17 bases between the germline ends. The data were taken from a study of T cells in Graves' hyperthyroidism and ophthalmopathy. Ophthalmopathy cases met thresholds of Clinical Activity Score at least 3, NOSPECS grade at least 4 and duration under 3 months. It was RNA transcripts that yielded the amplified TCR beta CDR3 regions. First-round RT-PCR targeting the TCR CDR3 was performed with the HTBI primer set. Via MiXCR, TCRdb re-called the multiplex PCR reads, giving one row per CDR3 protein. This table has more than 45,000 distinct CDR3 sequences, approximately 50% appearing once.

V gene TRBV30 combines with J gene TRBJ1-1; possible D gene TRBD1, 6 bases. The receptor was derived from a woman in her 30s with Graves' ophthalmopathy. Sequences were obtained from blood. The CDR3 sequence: CAWSGSGGPRAFF. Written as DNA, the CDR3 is TGTGCCTGGAGTGGATCGGGGGGGCCCCGGGCTTTCTTT. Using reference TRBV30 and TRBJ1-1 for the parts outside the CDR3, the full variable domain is SQTIHQWPATLVQPVGSPLSLECTVEGTSNPNLYWYRQAAGRGLQLLFYSVGIGQISSEVPQNLSASRPQDRQFILSSKKLLLSDSGFYLCAWSGSGGPRAFFGQGTRLTVV.